Reported below is one T cell receptor (beta chain). Allocation to cohorts depended on clinical history reported by the participants. Germline V gene sequence: CDR1 SGHRS, CDR2 YFSETQ. This CDR3 is built from 19 residues. Trimming left V 5 bases short and J 0 bases short, with 26 bases between. The repertoire was sequenced with immunoSEQ multiplex PCR; TCRdb's copy has only in-frame clones and lacks some. The sample holds about 290,000 clones, roughly 90% seen once. The entry originates in a study of blood T cell repertoires in COVID-19. This chain uses TRBV5-1 with TRBJ1-1; TRBD1 is a possible D gene (5 bases). The receptor's source is a woman between 40 and 55 years old who had recovered from COVID-19. What was sequenced was PBMCs or T cells enriched from blood (not recorded which). The CDR3 DNA follows: TGCGCCAGCAGTCCCGACAATCACCGCGGGACTTACATGAACACTGAAGCTTTCTTT. Encoded protein: CASSPDNHRGTYMNTEAFF. Full variable domain (missing parts from reference TRBV5-1 and TRBJ1-1): KAGVTQTPRYLIKTRGQQVTLSCSPISGHRSVSWYQQTPGQGLQFLFEYFSETQRNKGNFPGRFSGRQFSNSRSEMNVSTLELGDSALYLCASSPDNHRGTYMNTEAFFGQGTRLTVV.